This T cell receptor beta chain was identified during a study of persistence of HIV-infected CD4 T cells. As for the study in general: Isolated cells were CMV- and HIV-1 Gag-responding CD4+ T cells.

An overlapping HIV-1 Gag peptide pool stimulated these cells at roughly 1 ug/peptide/mL. Sorted nonresponding memory CD4+ T cells were CD40L-negative, CD69-negative, CD45RO-high. Donors had CD4+ T cell counts above 400 cells/uL and were CMV-seropositive. This clone has just a few counts. Its antigen is not known. Germline loops: CDR1 SGHTA, CDR2 FQGTGA. V dropped 1 base and J dropped 6 bases, with 7 bases sitting between them. The CDR3 consists of 13 residues. Sequencing used immunoSEQ version 4 in survey mode. Profiled with immunoSEQ multiplex PCR; TCRdb holds only in-frame clones, not every one. Counted here are about 36,000 clones, approximately 85% occurring once; the ten biggest clones make up roughly 1%.

The clonotype comes from an adult with HIV. The donor label of this sample is uncertain. The chain is built from TRBV7-3 and TRBJ1-5; D unclear. Source: cultured CD4+ T cells from PBMCs, taken from a patient who received antiretroviral therapy. The CDR3 loop reads CASSLRFGQPQHF. The CDR3 DNA is TGTGCCAGCAGCTTAAGGTTTGGTCAGCCCCAGCATTTT.